The rows below give T cell receptor beta chains drawn from one sample of a study of cytomegalovirus exposure and HLA in healthy donors. TCRdb keeps only in-frame clones here, not all; method: immunoSEQ multiplex PCR. The table includes roughly 77,000 clones, approximately 75% detected once. The specimen sequenced was PBMCs. The receptors come from a woman in her 40s in good health and CMV-seropositive. Both conserved end residues are part of each CDR3. A D gene is named only where the DNA matches it firmly. The size entry is marked missing in some rows and otherwise reads once, few, many or a size class.

D gene	V gene	clone size	CDR3 length	J gene	CDR3 DNA	CDR3 protein
.	TRBV7-9	few	15	TRBJ1-1	TGTTCCAGCAGCTCACAAAGGGGGGGGGACACTGAAGCTTTCTTT	CSSSSQRGGDTEAFF
.	TRBV25-1	few	13	TRBJ2-1	TGTGCCAGCAGTCAAAACTTTCGGGCTAGCCCGTTCTTC	CASSQNFRASPFF
TRBD2	TRBV5-6	.	15	TRBJ2-5	TGTGCCAGCAGCTTGGTGGCTAGCGGGAGAGAGACCCAGTACTTC	CASSLVASGRETQYF
TRBD2	TRBV4-1	.	15	TRBJ2-3	TGCGCCAGCCATTCGAGCGGGGGGGCTCCAGATACGCAGTATTTT	CASHSSGGAPDTQYF
.	TRBV5-1	.	14	TRBJ2-7	TGCGCCAGCAGCTTGGATGGGGGGGCCGGGGAGCAGTACTTC	CASSLDGGAGEQYF
TRBD2	TRBV29-1	.	14	TRBJ2-1	TGCAGCGTTGATACTAGCGGGGTTCTCAATGAGCAGTTCTTC	CSVDTSGVLNEQFF
TRBD1	TRBV30	.	15	TRBJ1-5	TGTGCCTGGAGAGAGGGGGCCGGGAGCAATCAGCCCCAGCATTTT	CAWREGAGSNQPQHF
TRBD2	TRBV27	.	14	TRBJ2-5	TGTGCCAGCGCGTCGGGGGGGGCGAGAGAGACCCAGTACTTC	CASASGGARETQYF
TRBD2	TRBV7-8	few	16	TRBJ2-3	TGTGCCAGCAGCCGAGGACTAGCGGGGGAGACAGATACGCAGTATTTT	CASSRGLAGETDTQYF
TRBD1	TRBV9	.	18	TRBJ1-2	TGTGCCAGCAGCGTGTTTATCCCCGGACAGGGGTACGTCTATGGCTACACCTTC	CASSVFIPGQGYVYGYTF
.	TRBV6-1	.	16	TRBJ1-3	TGTGCCAGCAGTGAAGCGGGGGGATACTCTGGAAACACCATATATTTT	CASSEAGGYSGNTIYF
TRBD1	TRBV18	.	16	TRBJ2-7	TGTGCCAGCTCACTACCCCCGGGACAGGGGCCCTACGAGCAGTACTTC	CASSLPPGQGPYEQYF
TRBD1	TRBV5-1	.	16	TRBJ1-4	TGCGCCAGCAGCGTGGACAGGGTGGACGCTAATGAAAAACTGTTTTTT	CASSVDRVDANEKLFF
.	TRBV6-5	.	15	TRBJ2-7	TGTGCCAGCAGTTACAATCCGCAGGGAGGACGCGAGCAGTACTTC	CASSYNPQGGREQYF
TRBD2	TRBV7-9	once	15	TRBJ2-5	TGTGCCAGCAGCTTGCGGGGGGGCCCGGTAGAGACCCAGTACTTC	CASSLRGGPVETQYF
.	TRBV5-4	.	16	TRBJ2-7	TGTGCCAGCAGCTTGTTCCCAGGAACCAGCTCCTACGAGCAGTACTTC	CASSLFPGTSSYEQYF
.	TRBV29-1	few	13	TRBJ1-1	TGCAGCGTTGAGCCCTCCCCCAGGAGGGAAGCTTTCTTT	CSVEPSPRREAFF
.	TRBV11-2	.	16	TRBJ1-2	TGTGCCAGCAGCAGAGCAGGGATGCAGGACCACTATGGCTACACCTTC	CASSRAGMQDHYGYTF
.	TRBV19	.	15	TRBJ2-2	TGTGCCAGTAGTATTAGGGCTAGCAGTACCGGGGAGCTGTTTTTT	CASSIRASSTGELFF
.	TRBV10-3	.	12	TRBJ1-2	TGTGCCATCAGTGACCCCCGCTATGGCTACACCTTC	CAISDPRYGYTF
.	TRBV10-1	.	13	TRBJ2-5	TGCGCCAGCAGCGCGATGTACCAAGAGACCCAGTACTTC	CASSAMYQETQYF
TRBD1	TRBV19	.	17	TRBJ1-4	TGTGCCAGTAGTAGGGGGACAGGGAATTGGGCTAGTGAAAAACTGTTTTTT	CASSRGTGNWASEKLFF
TRBD1	TRBV23-1	.	15	TRBJ2-7	TGCGCCAGCAGTCAATCGAAGCAGGGGGTCCACGAGCAGTACTTC	CASSQSKQGVHEQYF
TRBD1	TRBV6-5	once	13	TRBJ2-5	TGTGCCAGCGCCCGGACAGGTCGGGAGACCCAGTACTTC	CASARTGRETQYF
TRBD2	TRBV6-1	.	13	TRBJ2-5	TGTGCCAGCACTACGGGGGGGCAGGAGACCCAGTACTTC	CASTTGGQETQYF
.	TRBV5-1	once	14	TRBJ1-1	TGCGCCAGCAGCTTGGACACCGTGAACACTGAAGCTTTCTTT	CASSLDTVNTEAFF
TRBD1	TRBV5-1	once	15	TRBJ1-5	TGCGCCAGCAGCTTGGAGGGACAGGGCGCTCAGCCCCAGCATTTT	CASSLEGQGAQPQHF
.	TRBV15	medium-sized	16	TRBJ1-6	TGTGCCACCAGCAGAGATTCCGTTGAGCATAATTCACCCCTCCACTTT	CATSRDSVEHNSPLHF
TRBD1	TRBV30	few	14	TRBJ1-4	TGTGCCTGGAGACCGGACAGGGTATGGGAAAAACTGTTTTTT	CAWRPDRVWEKLFF
TRBD1	TRBV5-1	.	14	TRBJ1-1	TGCGCCAGCAGCCCGGCAGGGGGCTACACTGAAGCTTTCTTT	CASSPAGGYTEAFF
TRBD1	TRBV5-1	.	15	TRBJ1-1	TGCGCCAGCAGCTTGACCGGACAGGTGAACACTGAAGCTTTCTTT	CASSLTGQVNTEAFF
.	TRBV6-6	once	14	TRBJ1-4	TGTGCCAGCAGCGACGCAGGGAACGATGAAAAACTGTTTTTT	CASSDAGNDEKLFF
TRBD1	TRBV11-3	.	15	TRBJ1-1	TGTGCCAGCAGCTTCTCAGGGGGAGTGGGCACTGAAGCTTTCTTT	CASSFSGGVGTEAFF
TRBD1	TRBV5-1	.	15	TRBJ1-1	TGCGCCAGCAGCCTGGGACAGGGCCCGGGGACTGAAGCTTTCTTT	CASSLGQGPGTEAFF
.	TRBV9	.	15	TRBJ2-7	TGTGCCAGCAGCGTAGACCTCGGGGGAACCTACGAGCAGTACTTC	CASSVDLGGTYEQYF
.	TRBV12-5	.	13	TRBJ2-3	TGTGCTAGTGCTTACGGGGGCACAGATACGCAGTATTTT	CASAYGGTDTQYF
.	TRBV6-4	.	13	TRBJ1-1	TGTGCCAGCAGTCAGGGGCGGAACACTGAAGCTTTCTTT	CASSQGRNTEAFF
.	TRBV7-6	few	15	TRBJ2-1	TGTGCCAGCAGCTTATCGGGGATTTCCTACAATGAGCAGTTCTTC	CASSLSGISYNEQFF
.	TRBV4-2	.	16	TRBJ1-2	TGTGCCAGCAGCCAAGAGTTAGGGACACCGTTAGGAGGCTACACCTTC	CASSQELGTPLGGYTF
TRBD1	TRBV19	.	15	TRBJ1-5	TGTGCCAGTAGTAGGATGACAGGGGCAAATCAGCCCCAGCATTTT	CASSRMTGANQPQHF
TRBD1	TRBV5-6	.	16	TRBJ2-2	TGTGCCAGCAGCGGGGGAGGCAGGGGGCTCGGCGGGGAGCTGTTTTTT	CASSGGGRGLGGELFF
TRBD1	TRBV6-1	.	13	TRBJ1-2	TGTGCCAGCAGACCCGGACAGGGTGTTGGCTACACCTTC	CASRPGQGVGYTF
TRBD1	TRBV2	once	15	TRBJ1-5	TGTGCCAGCAGTGGGGACAGGGGGGGATATCAGCCCCAGCATTTT	CASSGDRGGYQPQHF
.	TRBV4-2	.	15	TRBJ2-5	TGTGCCGGGGGGGGCCGAAGAGCATACATGGAGACCCAGTACTTC	CAGGGRRAYMETQYF
.	TRBV7-2	.	16	TRBJ2-5	TGTGCCAGCAGCTTATGGCGGGGGCGCGCTCCCGAGACCCAGTACTTC	CASSLWRGRAPETQYF
TRBD1	TRBV27	few	15	TRBJ1-2	TGTGCCAGCTCTGACAGGGCGATTACTAACTATGGCTACACCTTC	CASSDRAITNYGYTF
TRBD2	TRBV2	.	15	TRBJ2-3	TGTGCCAGCAGAGGACTAGCGGGGCGGAAGGATACGCAGTATTTT	CASRGLAGRKDTQYF